This TCR beta chain was recorded in a study of glioma-infiltrating T cells. Study-level information: Glioblastomas were WHO grade IV, sampled at first diagnosis; low-grade were grade II. Presurgical dexamethasone in glioma patients lasted six or fewer days.

TCR alpha and beta CDR3 regions were amplified from RNA using iRepertoire nested multiplex PCR. TCRdb recomputed calls from the multiplex PCR reads with MiXCR, one row per CDR3 protein. The sample lists fewer than 500,000 distinct CDR3 sequences, 41% occurring once. CDR3 length: 16 amino acids. Germline CDR1 MNHEY, CDR2 SVGAGI. Comment on this clonotype: This may be a read error, as it is one base from a much larger clone.

V and J are TRBV6-5 and TRBJ1-5; D perhaps matches TRBD1 (5 bases). What was sequenced was glioma tissue, nonneoplastic brain tissue, or PBMCs (not recorded which). This clonotype originated in a human donor with low-grade glioma or glioblastoma, undergoing nonglioma brain surgery, or in good health (not recorded which). Here the CDR3 reads CASSSPTRGSNQPQNF. The CDR3 DNA is TGTGCCAGCAGTTCACCAACACGGGGCAGCAATCAGCCCCAGAATTTT.